This T cell receptor beta chain was sequenced during a study of regulatory T cells in long-lasting Graves disease. Construction of TCR beta libraries relied on iRepertoire HTBI primers and on Arm-PCR targeting CDR3 regions. Original processing methods: Sequenced samples collectively carried 62 TRBV and about 15 TRBJ segments. TCRdb called the multiplex PCR reads again in MiXCR, with one record for every CDR3 protein. The V and J calls here are based on TCRdb, not the publication. The sample yields roughly 700,000 distinct CDR3 sequences, 25% to 30% seen once. As for this clonotype: Its antigen is currently unknown.

General observations from the study: It was peripheral blood alone, not thyroid tissue, that was studied.

Per germline, CDR1 SGHNT and CDR2 YYREEE (reference sequence). The ends were cut back, 1 base at V and 2 bases at J, with 9 bases in the middle. The CDR3 totals 14 residues. Time point in this sample: persistent/refractory GD, antithyroid drugs over 5 years with positive TRAb. PBMCs were the source of the RNA used for TCR sequencing. Around 9.9 milliliters of peripheral blood went into EDTA tubes. The receptor was derived from a female donor with Graves disease. The chain employs TRBV5-4 and TRBJ1-1, with D perhaps matching TRBD1 (5 bases). The material sequenced was peripheral blood mononuclear cells (PBMCs), taken when the disease was refractory, from a patient treated with antithyroid drugs. CDR3 nucleotide sequence: TGTGCCAGCAGCTTGATAGGGGCTAACACTGAAGCTTTCTTT. Translation gives CASSLIGANTEAFF. Full variable domain (outside the CDR3, taken from reference TRBV5-4 and TRBJ1-1): ETGVTQSPTHLIKTRGQQVTLRCSSQSGHNTVSWYQQALGQGPQFIFQYYREEENGRGNFPPRFSGLQFPNYSSELNVNALELDDSALYLCASSLIGANTEAFFGQGTRLTVV.